The rows below give T cell receptor beta chains drawn from one sample of a study of molecular identifiers for immune sequencing clone quantification. TCRdb re-analysed the PCR reads in MiXCR, keeping a single row per CDR3 protein. The sample consists of approximately 550,000 distinct CDR3 sequences, 20% to 25% of them appearing once. What was sequenced was naive CD8+ T cells from blood, with Jurkat cell RNA spiked in. The receptor source for this set is a human donor in good health. Some libraries in this study had Jurkat cell RNA spiked in. The CDR3 runs from the conserved cysteine through the conserved F or W. The order of the fields is clone size, V gene, D gene, J gene, CDR3 DNA, CDR3 protein. The D gene is left open where the match is weak. Some rows have no size entry. The others give once, few or many, or a class for an expanded clone.

size: many
V: TRBV7-9
D: NA
J: TRBJ2-3
DNA: TGTGCCAGCAGCCCGACGCAGACCGGAGATACGCAGTATTTT
CDR3: CASSPTQTGDTQYF

size: many
V: TRBV15
D: NA
J: TRBJ2-5
DNA: TGTGCCACCAGCTCAGGGGAACACTCCCGCTTACCGCAAGAGACCCAGTACTTC
CDR3: CATSSGEHSRLPQETQYF

size: NA
V: TRBV7-2
D: NA
J: TRBJ2-5
DNA: TGTGCCAGCAGCTTATATGTCGGACAGTTAGAGACCCAGTACTTC
CDR3: CASSLYVGQLETQYF

size: few
V: TRBV7-9
D: NA
J: TRBJ2-7
DNA: TGTGCCAGCAGTCCCGGATGGCCCCTAACCTACGAGCAGTACTTC
CDR3: CASSPGWPLTYEQYF

size: many
V: TRBV19
D: NA
J: TRBJ2-1
DNA: TGTGCCAGTAGTATAGGGGGGTATGAGCAGTTCTTC
CDR3: CASSIGGYEQFF

size: NA
V: TRBV19
D: TRBD2
J: TRBJ2-3
DNA: TGTGCCAGTAGTCAGGCGGCGGGAGAGGTTTTTGGGGCAGATACGCAGTATTTT
CDR3: CASSQAAGEVFGADTQYF

size: NA
V: TRBV23-1
D: TRBD1
J: TRBJ1-2
DNA: TGCGCCAGCAGTCAAAAGACAGGGCCGAGCTATGGCTACACCTTC
CDR3: CASSQKTGPSYGYTF

size: NA
V: TRBV4-2
D: NA
J: TRBJ2-3
DNA: TGTGCCAGCAGCATGGGGGGGGCCACAGATACGCAGTATTTT
CDR3: CASSMGGATDTQYF

size: NA
V: TRBV7-9
D: NA
J: TRBJ2-2
DNA: TGTGCCAGCAGCTCCCCGAAGACAGTCACCGGGGAGCTGTTTTTT
CDR3: CASSSPKTVTGELFF

size: many
V: TRBV7-2
D: NA
J: TRBJ2-1
DNA: TGTGCCAGCAGCCCCCGGCCTGGAGAAAGGACCTACAATGAGCAGTTCTTC
CDR3: CASSPRPGERTYNEQFF

size: NA
V: TRBV7-9
D: NA
J: TRBJ2-5
DNA: TGTGCCAGCAGCAACCGGGACACTCAAGAGACCCAGTACTTC
CDR3: CASSNRDTQETQYF

size: few
V: TRBV19
D: NA
J: TRBJ2-1
DNA: TGTGCCAGTAGTGAAGTACCAGGGGTCTCTGAGCAGTTCTTC
CDR3: CASSEVPGVSEQFF

size: NA
V: TRBV3-1
D: NA
J: TRBJ1-2
DNA: TGTGCCAGCAGCCAAGGCACCTGGGACCCCCAGGGCTACACCTTC
CDR3: CASSQGTWDPQGYTF

size: NA
V: TRBV9
D: NA
J: TRBJ1-1
DNA: TGTGCCAGCAGCGTAGTGGTCGGTCAGAAACGCACTGAAGCTTTCTTT
CDR3: CASSVVVGQKRTEAFF

size: many
V: TRBV4-1
D: TRBD2
J: TRBJ2-3
DNA: TGCGCCAGCAGCCAACTGGGAGGGGCTAGGTCAGATACGCAGTATTTT
CDR3: CASSQLGGARSDTQYF

size: few
V: TRBV27
D: TRBD1
J: TRBJ2-7
DNA: TGTGCCAGCAGTTTACTTCCCGGGACAGCTACCTACGAGCAGTACTTC
CDR3: CASSLLPGTATYEQYF

size: NA
V: TRBV28
D: NA
J: TRBJ1-6
DNA: TGTGCCAGCAGTTTCCCGACTCGAGGATCCTATAATTCACCCCTCCACTTT
CDR3: CASSFPTRGSYNSPLHF

size: many
V: TRBV29-1
D: TRBD2
J: TRBJ2-7
DNA: TGCAGCGTTGAATCAGGGATGACTAGCGGAACCTACGAGCAGTACTTC
CDR3: CSVESGMTSGTYEQYF

size: NA
V: TRBV5-3
D: NA
J: TRBJ2-7
DNA: TGTGCCGGCAGCTTGGACTTCCTCGAGCAGTACTTC
CDR3: CAGSLDFLEQYF

size: once
V: TRBV20-1
D: TRBD2
J: TRBJ2-3
DNA: TGCAGTGCAATCGGGACTAGCGAGAGCACAGATACGCAGTATTTT
CDR3: CSAIGTSESTDTQYF

size: many
V: TRBV7-9
D: TRBD2
J: TRBJ2-5
DNA: TGTGCCAGCAGCCCCGCGGGGGGAGTTGAGACCCAGTACTTC
CDR3: CASSPAGGVETQYF

size: NA
V: TRBV19
D: NA
J: TRBJ2-1
DNA: TGTGCCAGTAGTATAGGCGAATACAATGAGCAGTTCTTC
CDR3: CASSIGEYNEQFF

size: many
V: TRBV4-3
D: NA
J: TRBJ2-7
DNA: TGCGCCAGCAGCCAAGATATAGGTTACGAGCAGTACTTC
CDR3: CASSQDIGYEQYF

size: NA
V: TRBV5-4
D: NA
J: TRBJ2-7
DNA: TGTGCCAGCCGGCTCCGGGGATCGGACGAGCAGTACTTC
CDR3: CASRLRGSDEQYF

size: NA
V: TRBV9
D: NA
J: TRBJ2-3
DNA: TGTGCCAGCAGTCAGGGGGGCGGGGATAGCACAGATACGCAGTATTTT
CDR3: CASSQGGGDSTDTQYF

size: many
V: TRBV10-3
D: NA
J: TRBJ2-7
DNA: TGTGCCATCAGTGAGGGGGGCAGAAGCTACGAGCAGTACTTC
CDR3: CAISEGGRSYEQYF

size: NA
V: TRBV7-9
D: NA
J: TRBJ2-2
DNA: TGTGCCAGCAGCTCGCCCTCTACGGTCGGGGAGCTGTTTTTT
CDR3: CASSSPSTVGELFF

size: many
V: TRBV10-3
D: NA
J: TRBJ2-7
DNA: TGTGCCATCAGGTCAGGGTCCGACGAGCAGTACTTC
CDR3: CAIRSGSDEQYF

size: NA
V: TRBV7-3
D: NA
J: TRBJ2-5
DNA: TGTGCCAGCAGCTTAGTCAGCAAAGAGACCCAGTACTTC
CDR3: CASSLVSKETQYF

size: NA
V: TRBV4-1
D: TRBD1
J: TRBJ2-7
DNA: TGCGCCAGCAGCCAGAGTGTCGGGACAGGGGCCTACGAGCAGTACTTC
CDR3: CASSQSVGTGAYEQYF

size: NA
V: TRBV28
D: NA
J: TRBJ2-5
DNA: TGTGCCAGCAGTTTGTCTTCAGGGTGGCAAGAGACCCAGTACTTC
CDR3: CASSLSSGWQETQYF

size: many
V: TRBV12-5
D: NA
J: TRBJ2-7
DNA: TGTGCTAGTGGCAAACGGACATACGGGGTTCTGGAGCAGTACTTC
CDR3: CASGKRTYGVLEQYF

size: few
V: TRBV27
D: NA
J: TRBJ2-7
DNA: TGTGCCAGCAGTTTATGGTCAGGGACCTTCGAGCAGTACTTC
CDR3: CASSLWSGTFEQYF

size: NA
V: TRBV6-2/TRBV6-3
D: NA
J: TRBJ2-1
DNA: TGTGCCAGCACTAGGGACTCCACGAAGCTGTCCCGTGGTGAGCAGTTCTTC
CDR3: CASTRDSTKLSRGEQFF

size: many
V: TRBV7-2
D: NA
J: TRBJ2-7
DNA: TGTGCCAGCAGCTTCGGGTCGGGTCCCGATCGCTACGAGCAGTACTTC
CDR3: CASSFGSGPDRYEQYF

size: many
V: TRBV21-1
D: NA
J: TRBJ2-5
DNA: TGTGCCAGCAGCCCTCTGGGGGTCTGTGAGACCCAGTACTTC
CDR3: CASSPLGVCETQYF

size: few
V: TRBV19
D: NA
J: TRBJ2-1
DNA: TGTGCCAGTGGTATAGGGGTGTACAATGAGCAGTTCTTC
CDR3: CASGIGVYNEQFF

size: many
V: TRBV28
D: TRBD1
J: TRBJ2-7
DNA: TGTGCCAGCAGTTCCCCGATCTTCCGGGACAGGGGAGGCTACGAGCAGTACTTC
CDR3: CASSSPIFRDRGGYEQYF

size: NA
V: TRBV15
D: NA
J: TRBJ1-3
DNA: TGTGCCACCAGCAGAGATCACAGTGGAAACACCATATATTTT
CDR3: CATSRDHSGNTIYF

size: many
V: TRBV27
D: NA
J: TRBJ1-5
DNA: TGTGCCAGCAAGGTGGGGTCGCGGGGTCAGCCCCAGCATTTT
CDR3: CASKVGSRGQPQHF

size: few
V: TRBV7-9
D: NA
J: TRBJ2-5
DNA: TGTGCCAGCAGCAAAAGGACAGCGGGCGAGACCCAGTACTTC
CDR3: CASSKRTAGETQYF